This T cell receptor (beta chain) was recovered during a study of blood T cell repertoires in COVID-19. Trimming at V came to 4 bases and at J to 3 bases, leaving 6 bases not matched to a gene. CDR3 length: 14 amino acids. Germline V gene data show CDR1 as SGHKS and CDR2 as YYEKEE (reference sequence). Assay: immunoSEQ multiplex PCR; the TCRdb copy retains only in-frame clones and omits some. The repertoire has 35,000 or so clones, about 87% of them found once; the top ten carry about 64%. The chain carries TRBV5-5 and TRBJ2-5; 7 bases map to TRBD1. This clonotype was sampled from a man aged 65 to 79 with acute or convalescent COVID-19. The specimen was peripheral blood. DNA for the CDR3: TGTGCCAGCAGCCGAACCACAGGGGAAGAGACCCAGTACTTC. Its translation is CASSRTTGEETQYF.